The entry that follows covers one T cell receptor beta chain sequence. The CDR3 covers 15 residues. The germline CDR1 and CDR2 sequences are SGHNT and YYREEE (reference sequence). Trimming took 4 bases from V and 4 from J; bases not matched to a gene: 10. The data stem from a study of shared clonotypes between healthy human individuals. Produced via immunoSEQ multiplex PCR; TCRdb's table is partial and in-frame only. The data contain approximately 1.5 million clones, 98% of them singletons. This chain connects TRBV5-4 to TRBJ2-7; TRBD1 agrees at 8 bases. The sequenced sample consisted of naive CD4+ T cells sorted from blood. Subset reported: CD45RA+ positively selected. The source of this sequence is a man aged 25-45 years in good health. This chain's CDR3 is CASSTRTGSRYEQYF. The CDR3 DNA is TGTGCCAGCAGCACTAGGACAGGGAGTAGGTACGAGCAGTACTTC.